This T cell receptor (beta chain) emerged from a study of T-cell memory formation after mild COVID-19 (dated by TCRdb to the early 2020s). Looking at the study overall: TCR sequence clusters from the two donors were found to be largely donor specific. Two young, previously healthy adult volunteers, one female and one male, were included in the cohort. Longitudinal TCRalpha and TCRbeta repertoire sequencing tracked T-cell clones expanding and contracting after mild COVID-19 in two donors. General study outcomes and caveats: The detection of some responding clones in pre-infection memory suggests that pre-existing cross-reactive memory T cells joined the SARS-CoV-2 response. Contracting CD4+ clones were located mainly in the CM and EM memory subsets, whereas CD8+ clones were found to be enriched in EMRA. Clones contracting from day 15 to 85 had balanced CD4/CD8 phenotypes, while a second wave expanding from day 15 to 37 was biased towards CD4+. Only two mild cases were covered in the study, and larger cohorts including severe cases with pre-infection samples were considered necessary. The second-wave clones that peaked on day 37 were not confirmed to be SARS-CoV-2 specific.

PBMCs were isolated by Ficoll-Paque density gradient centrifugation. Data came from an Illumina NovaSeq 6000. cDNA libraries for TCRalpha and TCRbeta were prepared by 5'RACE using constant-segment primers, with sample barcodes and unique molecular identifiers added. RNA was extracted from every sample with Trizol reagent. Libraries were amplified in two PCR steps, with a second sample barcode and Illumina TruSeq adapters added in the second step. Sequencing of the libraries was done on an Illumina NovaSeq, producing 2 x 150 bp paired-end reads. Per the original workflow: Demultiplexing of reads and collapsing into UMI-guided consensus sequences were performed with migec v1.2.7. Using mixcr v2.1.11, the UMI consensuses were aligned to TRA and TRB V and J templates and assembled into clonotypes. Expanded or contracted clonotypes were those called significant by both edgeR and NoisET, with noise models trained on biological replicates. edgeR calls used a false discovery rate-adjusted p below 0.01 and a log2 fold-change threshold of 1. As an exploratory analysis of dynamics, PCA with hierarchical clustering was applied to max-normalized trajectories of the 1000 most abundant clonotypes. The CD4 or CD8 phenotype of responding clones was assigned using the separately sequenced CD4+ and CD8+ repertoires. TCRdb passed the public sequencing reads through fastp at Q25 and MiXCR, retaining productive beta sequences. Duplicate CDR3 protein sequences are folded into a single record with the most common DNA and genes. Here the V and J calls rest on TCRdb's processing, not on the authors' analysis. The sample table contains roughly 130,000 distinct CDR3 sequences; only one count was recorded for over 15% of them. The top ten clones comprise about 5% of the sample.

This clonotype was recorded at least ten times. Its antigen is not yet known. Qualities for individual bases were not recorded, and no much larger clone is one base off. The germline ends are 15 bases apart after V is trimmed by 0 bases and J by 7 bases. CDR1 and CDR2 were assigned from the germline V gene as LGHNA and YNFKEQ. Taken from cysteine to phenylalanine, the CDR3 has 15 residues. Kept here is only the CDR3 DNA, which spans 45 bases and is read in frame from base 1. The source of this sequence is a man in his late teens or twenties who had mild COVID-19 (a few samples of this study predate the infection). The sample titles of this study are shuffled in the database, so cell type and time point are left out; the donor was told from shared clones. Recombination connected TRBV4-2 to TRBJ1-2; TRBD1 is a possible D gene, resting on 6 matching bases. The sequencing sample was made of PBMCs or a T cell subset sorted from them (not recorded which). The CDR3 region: CASSQDWSGAVGYTF. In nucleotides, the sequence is TGTGCCAGCAGCCAAGATTGGTCGGGGGCAGTTGGCTACACCTTC.